This is a list of T cell receptor beta chains from one sample in a study of blood T cells in healthy people across ages. MiXCR, run by TCRdb on the 5' RACE reads, gives a single entry per CDR3 protein. The sample lists around 1,100,000 distinct CDR3 sequences; more than 30% were seen once. What was sequenced was blood. These receptors were taken from a man in his late teens or twenties in good health. Each CDR3 is given with its conserved first and last residue. Each record gives: J gene, D gene, clone size, V gene, CDR3 DNA, CDR3 protein. The D gene is left open where the match is weak. For some rows the clone size is stated as once, few or many, or as a class when expanded; others skip it.

j_call: TRBJ2-2
d_call: NA
clone_size: NA
v_call: TRBV5-1
cdr3_nt: TGCGCCAGCAGGAAAGACCCAAACACCGGGGAGCTGTTTTTT
cdr3_aa: CASRKDPNTGELFF

j_call: TRBJ1-2
d_call: NA
clone_size: few
v_call: TRBV4-1
cdr3_nt: TGCGCCAGCAGCCATCCATCTAACTATGGCTACACCTTC
cdr3_aa: CASSHPSNYGYTF

j_call: TRBJ1-4
d_call: TRBD1
clone_size: NA
v_call: TRBV7-2
cdr3_nt: TGTGCCAGCAGCTTAGGACAGGGGTCCTATAATGAAAAACTGTTTTTT
cdr3_aa: CASSLGQGSYNEKLFF

j_call: TRBJ2-1
d_call: NA
clone_size: few
v_call: TRBV5-6
cdr3_nt: TGTGCCAGCAGCCCCGGGGGAGGCGAGCAGTTCTTC
cdr3_aa: CASSPGGGEQFF

j_call: TRBJ1-2
d_call: NA
clone_size: few
v_call: TRBV18
cdr3_nt: TGTGCCAGCTCACCGAGGCAGGGCCCAACTTCTAACTATGGCTACACCTTC
cdr3_aa: CASSPRQGPTSNYGYTF

j_call: TRBJ1-1
d_call: NA
clone_size: NA
v_call: TRBV12-3/TRBV12-4
cdr3_nt: TGTGCCAGTCGCCGGGGAGGGGACACTGAAGCTTTCTTT
cdr3_aa: CASRRGGDTEAFF

j_call: TRBJ2-7
d_call: TRBD2
clone_size: NA
v_call: TRBV7-3
cdr3_nt: TGTGCCAGCAGCCAGGAGACTAGCTCTTACAATGAGCAGTACTTC
cdr3_aa: CASSQETSSYNEQYF

j_call: TRBJ1-1
d_call: NA
clone_size: NA
v_call: TRBV6-1
cdr3_nt: TGTGCCAGCAGTGAACTTACAGGGAGCTTAAGGGCTGAAGCTTTCTTT
cdr3_aa: CASSELTGSLRAEAFF

j_call: TRBJ2-3
d_call: TRBD2
clone_size: NA
v_call: TRBV24-1
cdr3_nt: TGTGCCACCAGTGACCCGGGACTATTCGGCAACACAGATACGCAGTATTTT
cdr3_aa: CATSDPGLFGNTDTQYF

j_call: TRBJ1-1
d_call: TRBD1
clone_size: NA
v_call: TRBV5-1
cdr3_nt: TGCGCCAGCAGGCATGTGACAGGGGCGGACACTGAAGCTTTCTTT
cdr3_aa: CASRHVTGADTEAFF

j_call: TRBJ1-2
d_call: TRBD1
clone_size: few
v_call: TRBV12-3/TRBV12-4
cdr3_nt: TGTGCCAGCACTCGGACAGGGAACGGCTACACCTTC
cdr3_aa: CASTRTGNGYTF

j_call: TRBJ2-1
d_call: NA
clone_size: NA
v_call: TRBV5-6
cdr3_nt: TGTGCCAGCAGCTTGCGCAGGGTGTCCTACAATGAGCAGTTCTTC
cdr3_aa: CASSLRRVSYNEQFF

j_call: TRBJ2-2
d_call: TRBD1
clone_size: few
v_call: TRBV9
cdr3_nt: TGTGCCAGCAGCCTTCAGTCTAAGGGACAGGGGAACACCGGGGAGCTGTTTTTT
cdr3_aa: CASSLQSKGQGNTGELFF

j_call: TRBJ1-2
d_call: NA
clone_size: few
v_call: TRBV3-1
cdr3_nt: TGTGCCAGCAGCCTACCCGGGACACATAATGGCTACACCTTC
cdr3_aa: CASSLPGTHNGYTF

j_call: TRBJ2-1
d_call: TRBD2
clone_size: NA
v_call: TRBV28
cdr3_nt: TGTGCCAGCAGGAGCCTAGCGGGCTCCTACAATGAGCAGTTCTTC
cdr3_aa: CASRSLAGSYNEQFF

j_call: TRBJ1-6
d_call: NA
clone_size: few
v_call: TRBV30
cdr3_nt: TGTGCCTGGACCAGACTTAGGGAGAATTCACCCCTCCACTTT
cdr3_aa: CAWTRLRENSPLHF

j_call: TRBJ1-2
d_call: NA
clone_size: NA
v_call: TRBV20-1
cdr3_nt: TGCAGTGCTAGAGAGTGGGGGGCGGAATATGGCTACACCTTC
cdr3_aa: CSAREWGAEYGYTF

j_call: TRBJ2-7
d_call: NA
clone_size: few
v_call: TRBV21-1
cdr3_nt: TGTGCCAGCATGTCTTCCGGGGTATCCTACGAGCAGTACTTC
cdr3_aa: CASMSSGVSYEQYF

j_call: TRBJ2-4
d_call: TRBD2
clone_size: NA
v_call: TRBV29-1
cdr3_nt: TGCAGCGTTGAAGGATTGGAGGGGAGGGGTTCGGACATTCAGTACTTC
cdr3_aa: CSVEGLEGRGSDIQYF

j_call: TRBJ1-5
d_call: NA
clone_size: NA
v_call: TRBV2
cdr3_nt: TGTGCCAGCAGTGAAGCAGGCAGCCATCAGCCCCAGCATTTT
cdr3_aa: CASSEAGSHQPQHF

j_call: TRBJ2-7
d_call: NA
clone_size: many
v_call: TRBV28
cdr3_nt: TGTGCCAGCAGTTTAGGGGGAGACGAGCAGTACTTC
cdr3_aa: CASSLGGDEQYF

j_call: TRBJ2-2
d_call: NA
clone_size: few
v_call: TRBV13
cdr3_nt: TGTGCCAGCAGCTTACGGGGAACAGGGTTCGACACCGGGGAGCTGTTTTTT
cdr3_aa: CASSLRGTGFDTGELFF

j_call: TRBJ2-1
d_call: TRBD1
clone_size: NA
v_call: TRBV12-5
cdr3_nt: TGTGCTAGTGGTCTGACCGGGACAGGGGGCAATGAGCAGTTCTTC
cdr3_aa: CASGLTGTGGNEQFF

j_call: TRBJ2-5
d_call: NA
clone_size: few
v_call: TRBV7-9
cdr3_nt: TGTGCCAGCAGCGTAGACAGCAAAGAGACCCAGTACTTC
cdr3_aa: CASSVDSKETQYF

j_call: TRBJ1-4
d_call: TRBD1
clone_size: few
v_call: TRBV6-1
cdr3_nt: TGTGCCAGCAGTACGACAGGGGCCGGGGAAAAACTGTTTTTT
cdr3_aa: CASSTTGAGEKLFF

j_call: TRBJ2-7
d_call: TRBD2
clone_size: NA
v_call: TRBV29-1
cdr3_nt: TGCAGCGTGGGACTAGCACGAGAGCAGTACTTC
cdr3_aa: CSVGLAREQYF

j_call: TRBJ2-7
d_call: NA
clone_size: NA
v_call: TRBV20-1
cdr3_nt: TGCAGTGCTAGAAAAAGCGGCTTCCCCTACGAGCAGTACTTC
cdr3_aa: CSARKSGFPYEQYF

j_call: TRBJ1-2
d_call: NA
clone_size: few
v_call: TRBV7-9
cdr3_nt: TGTGCCAGCAGCAGCCCGGACAGTTACTATGGCTACACCTTC
cdr3_aa: CASSSPDSYYGYTF

j_call: TRBJ1-1
d_call: NA
clone_size: few
v_call: TRBV12-3/TRBV12-4
cdr3_nt: TGTGCCAGCAGAGGACAGCTGAACACTGAAGCTTTCTTT
cdr3_aa: CASRGQLNTEAFF

j_call: TRBJ1-1
d_call: TRBD1
clone_size: few
v_call: TRBV5-5
cdr3_nt: TGTGCCAGCAGCCCTCGACAGGGAGTGAACACTGAAGCTTTCTTT
cdr3_aa: CASSPRQGVNTEAFF

j_call: TRBJ2-7
d_call: NA
clone_size: few
v_call: TRBV4-2
cdr3_nt: TGTGCCAGCAGCCAAGATATGGGGGGGCCATACAATGAGCAGTACTTC
cdr3_aa: CASSQDMGGPYNEQYF

j_call: TRBJ2-3
d_call: NA
clone_size: many
v_call: TRBV5-6
cdr3_nt: TGTGCCAGCAGCTGGAACAGTGCGGATACGCAGTATTTT
cdr3_aa: CASSWNSADTQYF

j_call: TRBJ2-5
d_call: NA
clone_size: NA
v_call: TRBV6-2/TRBV6-3
cdr3_nt: TGTGCCAGCAGTTGGGGGGGACAGATGGAGACCCAGTACTTC
cdr3_aa: CASSWGGQMETQYF

j_call: TRBJ2-5
d_call: NA
clone_size: few
v_call: TRBV2
cdr3_nt: TGTGCCAGCAGTTACCAGGGGAATGAGCAGTACTTC
cdr3_aa: CASSYQGNEQYF

j_call: TRBJ2-5
d_call: NA
clone_size: NA
v_call: TRBV4-3
cdr3_nt: TGCGCCAGCAGCCAAACAACAGCCAGCTCCTACAATGAGCAGTACTTC
cdr3_aa: CASSQTTASSYNEQYF

j_call: TRBJ2-3
d_call: NA
clone_size: NA
v_call: TRBV7-9
cdr3_nt: TGTGCCAGCAGCTTAGCAGCCGACTCCACAGATACGCAGTATTTT
cdr3_aa: CASSLAADSTDTQYF

j_call: TRBJ1-2
d_call: NA
clone_size: NA
v_call: TRBV4-3
cdr3_nt: TGCGCCAGCAGCCACACAGAAGGCTATGGCTACACCTTC
cdr3_aa: CASSHTEGYGYTF

j_call: TRBJ2-1
d_call: NA
clone_size: NA
v_call: TRBV15
cdr3_nt: TGTGCCACCAGCAGCCCTTACGAGAGCTCCTACAATGAGCAGTTCTTC
cdr3_aa: CATSSPYESSYNEQFF

j_call: TRBJ2-5
d_call: TRBD1
clone_size: NA
v_call: TRBV6-1
cdr3_nt: TGTGCCAGCTCCCTAACCTCGACAGGGATCGCCCAAGAGACCCAGTACTTC
cdr3_aa: CASSLTSTGIAQETQYF

j_call: TRBJ1-6
d_call: TRBD1
clone_size: NA
v_call: TRBV4-2
cdr3_nt: TGTGCCAGCAGCCAAGAGGGACAGCTGGCGGTGCTCCACTTT
cdr3_aa: CASSQEGQLAVLHF

j_call: TRBJ2-1
d_call: NA
clone_size: NA
v_call: TRBV2
cdr3_nt: TGTGCCAGCAGTGGGGGTTTTGGGGTTTCTTTGAATGAGCAGTTCTTC
cdr3_aa: CASSGGFGVSLNEQFF

j_call: TRBJ2-3
d_call: NA
clone_size: NA
v_call: TRBV19
cdr3_nt: TGTGCCAGTAGTTCGGGGGTTATGGATATGCAGTATTTT
cdr3_aa: CASSSGVMDMQYF

j_call: TRBJ1-4
d_call: NA
clone_size: NA
v_call: TRBV6-2/TRBV6-3
cdr3_nt: TGTGCCAGCAGTCACGGAGGAAAACTGTTTTTT
cdr3_aa: CASSHGGKLFF

j_call: TRBJ2-1
d_call: TRBD2
clone_size: few
v_call: TRBV6-6
cdr3_nt: TGTGCCAGCAGTTCTCTCACTAGCGGGGGGGCCCATGAGCAGTTCTTC
cdr3_aa: CASSSLTSGGAHEQFF

j_call: TRBJ1-1
d_call: TRBD1
clone_size: NA
v_call: TRBV10-3
cdr3_nt: TGTGCCATGGGGAGGACAGGGGATGTCACTGAAGCTTTCTTT
cdr3_aa: CAMGRTGDVTEAFF

j_call: TRBJ1-5
d_call: NA
clone_size: NA
v_call: TRBV20-1
cdr3_nt: TGCAGTGCTAGTCCCAGGGTCAATCAGCCCCAGCATTTT
cdr3_aa: CSASPRVNQPQHF

j_call: TRBJ1-5
d_call: TRBD1
clone_size: NA
v_call: TRBV20-1
cdr3_nt: TGCAGTGCTAAGTGGACAGGGGTAGGTCAGCCCCAGCATTTT
cdr3_aa: CSAKWTGVGQPQHF

j_call: TRBJ2-2
d_call: NA
clone_size: NA
v_call: TRBV12-3/TRBV12-4
cdr3_nt: TGTGCCAGCAGTCTAGCGACCCCAAACACCGGGGAGCTGTTTTTT
cdr3_aa: CASSLATPNTGELFF

j_call: TRBJ2-1
d_call: NA
clone_size: NA
v_call: TRBV7-2
cdr3_nt: TGTGCCAGCAGCCCCCCCCATTACTACAATGAGCAGTTCTTC
cdr3_aa: CASSPPHYYNEQFF

j_call: TRBJ2-5
d_call: NA
clone_size: few
v_call: TRBV5-6
cdr3_nt: TGTGCCAGCACGGGAGCACAAGAGACCCAGTACTTC
cdr3_aa: CASTGAQETQYF

j_call: TRBJ1-2
d_call: TRBD1
clone_size: many
v_call: TRBV6-5
cdr3_nt: TGTGCCAGCAGATCCGGGGACAGCAACTATGGCTACACCTTC
cdr3_aa: CASRSGDSNYGYTF

j_call: TRBJ1-1
d_call: TRBD1
clone_size: NA
v_call: TRBV5-1
cdr3_nt: TGCGCCAGCAGTTTCCAGGGGGCGCGGGAAACTGAAGCTTTCTTT
cdr3_aa: CASSFQGARETEAFF

j_call: TRBJ1-2
d_call: NA
clone_size: NA
v_call: TRBV12-3/TRBV12-4
cdr3_nt: TGTGCCAGCAGTCCCCGGACATGGGAGTATGGCTACACCTTC
cdr3_aa: CASSPRTWEYGYTF

j_call: TRBJ1-4
d_call: NA
clone_size: once
v_call: TRBV20-1
cdr3_nt: TGCAGTGCTAGATGGGGAGGGGAGGAAAAACTGTTTTTT
cdr3_aa: CSARWGGEEKLFF

j_call: TRBJ2-3
d_call: NA
clone_size: few
v_call: TRBV12-3/TRBV12-4
cdr3_nt: TGTGCCAGCAGTCTCGACTCCTTAGGTTGGGATACGCAGTATTTT
cdr3_aa: CASSLDSLGWDTQYF

j_call: TRBJ2-1
d_call: NA
clone_size: few
v_call: TRBV12-3/TRBV12-4
cdr3_nt: TGTGCCAGCAGTTTACTAGCCGGGGGCTCCTACAATGAGCAGTTCTTC
cdr3_aa: CASSLLAGGSYNEQFF

j_call: TRBJ2-5
d_call: NA
clone_size: few
v_call: TRBV9
cdr3_nt: TGTGCCAGCAGCGTAGGAGGAAAGAAAGAGACCCAGTACTTC
cdr3_aa: CASSVGGKKETQYF

j_call: TRBJ1-1
d_call: NA
clone_size: NA
v_call: TRBV3-1
cdr3_nt: TGTGCCAGCAGCCTCCAGGTTGTTGGTGAAGCTTTCTTT
cdr3_aa: CASSLQVVGEAFF